Below, 11 T cell receptor beta chains from the same sample are listed, as sequenced in a study of blood T cell repertoires in COVID-19. The method was immunoSEQ multiplex PCR; TCRdb's version includes in-frame clones alone and lacks a portion of them. The repertoire consists of 65,000 to 85,000 clones, with less than 90% occurring once and the leading ten covering about 4.3%. The sequenced material came from peripheral blood. These TCRs come from a man between 50 and 59 years old with active COVID-19.

The rearrangement joins TRBV2 to TRBJ2-1, with TRBD2 matching over 8 bases. V lost 5 bases to trimming and J lost 7 bases; unmatched junction nucleotides: 10. The germline CDR1 and CDR2 sequences are SNHLY and FYNNEI. The CDR3 runs to 15 residues. This CDR3 is CASSTNSGIKNEQFF. The CDR3 nucleotides read TGTGCCAGCAGTACCAATAGCGGGATAAAAAATGAGCAGTTCTTC.

The genes are TRBV2 and TRBJ2-3; TRBD2 agrees at 11 bases. Germline V gene sequence: CDR1 SNHLY, CDR2 FYNNEI. Germline trimming cut 6 bases from V and 0 bases from J; bases unmatched to any gene: 5. The CDR3 contains 16 residues. CDR3 loop: CASRGTSGSSTDTQYF. The CDR3 nucleotides read TGTGCCAGCAGGGGGACTAGCGGTTCTAGCACAGATACGCAGTATTTT.

This clone was detected a few times. The chain employs TRBV28 and TRBJ2-7, with 10 nucleotides matching TRBD1. V was clipped by 4 bases and J by 4 bases; unmatched bases: 10. Per germline, CDR1 MDHEN and CDR2 SYDVKM. The CDR3 spans 16 residues. The CDR3 nucleotides are TGTGCCAGCAGTTCTCCCCAGTCGGGACAGGGGTACGAGCAGTACTTC. Encoded protein: CASSSPQSGQGYEQYF.

This clone was found a few times. The chain uses TRBV10-3 and TRBJ1-2; D unclear. The CDR3 extends over 13 amino acids. V was cut by 0 bases and J by 8 bases, with 10 bases left in between. CDR1 and CDR2 from the germline V gene are ENHRY and SYGVKD. For the CDR3, the DNA is TGTGCCATCAGTGAGTCTTCAGGAACCGGCTACACCTTC. This gives the protein CAISESSGTGYTF.

V and J are TRBV7-8 and TRBJ2-1; D not certain. The CDR3 consists of 11 residues. Trimming pared 1 base from V and 9 bases from J, leaving 4 bases between. Germline CDR1 and CDR2: SGHVS and FQNEAQ. CDR3 DNA sequence: TGTGCCAGCAGCTTAGGCGGTGAGCAGTTCTTC. Translating it yields CASSLGGEQFF.

This chain links TRBV6-4 with TRBJ2-2; tentatively, D is TRBD1 (7 bases). CDR3 length: 14 amino acids. Germline V gene lookup returns CDR1 MRHNA and CDR2 SNTAGT. Trimming took off 5 bases at V and 4 bases at J, with 11 bases between the two ends. CDR3 residues: CASSNRGGTGELFF. The CDR3 bases are TGTGCCAGCAGTAACAGGGGAGGCACCGGGGAGCTGTTTTTT.

The genes are TRBV6-5 and TRBJ1-3, with a possible D match to TRBD1 (6 bases). With 4 bases removed from V and 0 bases from J, the gap between germline ends came to 13 bases. In germline, CDR1 is MNHEY, CDR2 SVGAGI. The CDR3 runs to 16 residues. The CDR3 DNA is TGTGCCAGCAGTTCCGGACAGACTTCCTCTGGAAACACCATATATTTT. Its translation: CASSSGQTSSGNTIYF.

This rearrangement joins TRBV7-2 to TRBJ2-1; TRBD1 matches 7 bases. V was pared by 5 bases and J by 6 bases, with 7 bases of the junction left unmatched. CDR1 and CDR2 from the germline V gene are SGHTA and FQGNSA. The CDR3 length is 14 residues. Here the CDR3 DNA reads TGTGCCAGCAGCCTCCAGGGGGTCAGCAATGAGCAGTTCTTC. Translation gives CASSLQGVSNEQFF.

V gene TRBV4-3 combines with J gene TRBJ2-1; 13 bases align to TRBD2. The CDR3 is 17 residues long. From germline, CDR1 is LGHNA and CDR2 YSLEER. The V segment lost 0 bases and the J segment 8 bases; nucleotides outside the gene matches: 7. The CDR3 coding sequence is TGCGCCAGCAGCCAAGATTTCGGGACTAGCGGGACGGATGAGCAGTTCTTC. This sequence encodes CASSQDFGTSGTDEQFF.

The chain has TRBV6-5 and TRBJ2-1; 7 bases are shared with TRBD2. Trimming took 5 bases from V and 2 from J; bases not matched to a gene: 6. CDR3 length: 15 residues. Germline-derived CDR1 and CDR2 are MNHEY and SVGAGI. CDR3 loop: CASSPRETTYNEQFF. CDR3 DNA sequence: TGTGCCAGCAGTCCGCGGGAGACTACCTACAATGAGCAGTTCTTC.

This clone is a singleton in its sample. The chain combines TRBV18 with TRBJ1-2, with TRBD1 matching over 9 bases. This CDR3 is built from 14 residues. Per the germline V gene, CDR1 is KGHSH and CDR2 is LQKENI. With 1 base clipped from V and 5 bases from J, the junction kept 2 bases outside the gene matches. The CDR3 region has the DNA TGTGCCAGCTCACCACTGGGGACAGGGTATGGCTACACCTTC. The encoded protein is CASSPLGTGYGYTF.